These 17 T cell receptor beta chains came from one sample sequenced in a study of post-analysis software for immune sequencing data. Incorporated into the TCR beta cDNA libraries were unique molecular identifiers, which served to reduce PCR and sequencing biases. TCRdb reprocessed the PCR reads with MiXCR, giving one entry per CDR3 protein. The sample records roughly 400,000 distinct CDR3 sequences, 35% to 45% being singletons. Their antigens are not known. Study-level points and caveats: When patients were compared with controls, roughly five TRBV segments were more frequent, TRBV5-6, TRBV5-1 and TRBV20-1 among them.

The sample consisted of blood. The receptors here all came from a girl aged 2 to 10 with multiple sclerosis.

This rearrangement joins TRBV7-9 to TRBJ2-4, with 9 positions matching TRBD1. The J call is in doubt because the DNA end fits TRBJ2-7 better. This CDR3 has 16 amino acids. From germline, CDR1 is SEHNR and CDR2 FQNEAQ (reference sequence). This CDR3 reads CASSLATGGGNYEQYF. For the CDR3, the DNA is TGTGCCAGCAGCTTAGCGACAGGGGGAGGAAACTACGAGCAGTACTTC.

The chain has TRBV12-3 or TRBV12-4 and TRBJ1-5; D uncertain. V was shortened by 3 bases and J by 2 bases, with 11 bases between the two germline ends. CDR3 length: 15 residues. CDR3 residues: CASSFGGQGNQPQHF. The CDR3 nucleotides are TGTGCCAGCAGTTTTGGAGGGCAGGGCAATCAGCCCCAGCATTTT.

Many counts were recorded for this clonotype. The gene calls are TRBV7-3 and TRBJ2-5; tentatively, D is TRBD2 (6 bases). The CDR3 is made up of 13 amino acids. The germline CDR1 and CDR2 sequences are SGHTA and FQGTGA. V gave up 4 bases and J gave up 5 bases, with 11 bases separating them. CDR3 coding DNA: TGTGCCAGCAGCTACGGTGGGGGGGAGACCCAGTACTTC. It codes for CASSYGGGETQYF. Full variable domain (remainder filled in from reference TRBV7-3 and TRBJ2-5): GAGVSQTPSNKVTEKGKYVELRCDPISGHTALYWYRQSLGQGPEFLIYFQGTGAADDSGLPNDRFFAVRPEGSVSTLKIQRTERGDSAVYLCASSYGGGETQYFGPGTRLLVL.

V is TRBV5-6 and J is TRBJ1-4, with D possibly being TRBD1 (6 bases). There are 15 residues in the CDR3. CDR1 and CDR2 from the germline V gene are SGHDT and YYEEEE. Trimming pared 2 bases from V and 5 bases from J, leaving 13 bases between. CDR3 sequence reads: CASSFQQGGNEKLFF. The CDR3 DNA reads as TGTGCCAGCAGCTTCCAACAGGGTGGGAATGAAAAACTGTTTTTT.

This clonotype has just a few counts. The chain uses TRBV10-3 and TRBJ1-2; D perhaps matches TRBD1 (6 bases). Germline CDR1 ENHRY, CDR2 SYGVKD. This CDR3 has 13 amino acids. Trimming took off 3 bases at V and 8 bases at J, with 13 bases between the two ends. The CDR3: CAISDWQGLGYTF. DNA for the CDR3: TGTGCCATCAGTGACTGGCAGGGGCTCGGCTACACCTTC.

The sample holds a few counts of this clonotype. The chain recombines TRBV7-4 with TRBJ2-7, with D tentatively TRBD2 (7 bases). The V and J ends lost 4 bases and 4 bases respectively, with 14 bases between them. Germline-derived CDR1 and CDR2 are SGHVT and SQSDAQ. CDR3 size: 14 residues. The CDR3 DNA is TGTGCCAGCAGCTCCACGGGGGGCCTATACGAGCAGTACTTC. This encodes CASSSTGGLYEQYF.

This clonotype turned up a few times. This chain uses TRBV28 with TRBJ1-2; 7 bases fit TRBD1. The germline gives CDR1 MDHEN, CDR2 SYDVKM. J was trimmed by 7 bases and V by 5 bases; bases with no gene match: 13. The CDR3 is 15 residues long. The CDR3 nucleotides are TGTGCCAGCAGTCCGGGGACAGACTTACGGTCTGGCTACACCTTC. It encodes CASSPGTDLRSGYTF.

The chain links TRBV20-1 to TRBJ2-1; D is unclear. The CDR3 contains 11 residues. Per germline, CDR1 DFQATT and CDR2 SNEGSKA (reference sequence). With 2 bases removed from V and 14 bases from J, the gap between germline ends came to 13 bases. Here the CDR3 DNA reads TGCAGTGCTAGATCGGGCCTTGTAAAGTTCTTC. Translated, it gives CSARSGLVKFF.

This clonotype was found a few times. The DNA of the CDR3 is TGCAGTGCTACCGGGGGAGCCAACTATGGCTACACCTTC. Its protein is CSATGGANYGYTF. J is TRBJ1-2 and V is TRBV20-1, with a possible D match to TRBD1 (5 bases). The germline V gene has CDR1 DFQATT and CDR2 SNEGSKA (reference sequence). The V gene lost 4 bases and the J gene lost 2 bases, with 11 bases spanning the gap. The CDR3 consists of 13 residues.

The chain combines TRBV7-3 with TRBJ1-2; 8 bases are shared with TRBD1. Looked up from germline, CDR1 is SGHTA and CDR2 is FQGTGA. The CDR3 consists of 14 residues. J was trimmed by 4 bases and V by 4 bases; bases with no gene match: 5. The CDR3 sequence: CASSSSTGGYGYTF. CDR3 coding DNA: TGTGCCAGCAGCTCCAGTACAGGGGGCTATGGCTACACCTTC.

The chain uses TRBV12-3 or TRBV12-4 and TRBJ1-1; D is undetermined. The CDR3 has 13 residues. V lost 8 bases to trimming and J lost 3 bases, with 13 bases between them. Here the CDR3 DNA reads TGTGCCAGCCGCCGGAGGTGGGACACTGAAGCTTTCTTT. As protein: CASRRRWDTEAFF.

This clonotype was seen more than once but under ten times. The chain combines TRBV18 with TRBJ1-2; 7 bases agree with TRBD1. CDR1 KGHSH and CDR2 LQKENI come from the germline V gene. The length of the CDR3 is 15 residues. J lost 1 base, V lost 3 bases, and 5 bases had no gene match. CDR3 in amino acids: CASSPPGTDNYGYTF. CDR3 nucleotides: TGTGCCAGCTCACCCCCCGGGACAGATAACTATGGCTACACCTTC.

This clonotype was detected only a few times. V and J are TRBV7-2 and TRBJ2-5; 10 bases fit TRBD2. The germline V gene has CDR1 SGHTA and CDR2 FQGNSA. There are 16 residues in the CDR3. The trim removed 5 bases at V and 5 bases at J, leaving 11 bases unmatched. The CDR3: CASSRHIAGGGETQYF. The CDR3 DNA reads TGTGCCAGCAGCCGTCACATAGCGGGAGGCGGGGAGACCCAGTACTTC.

The chain is built from TRBV29-1 and TRBJ2-7; TRBD1 is a possible D gene (6 bases). The germline V gene has CDR1 SQVTM and CDR2 ANQGSEA. Trimming pared 6 bases from V and 3 bases from J, leaving 21 bases between. The CDR3 consists of 15 residues. This chain's CDR3 is CSVGGRYGQSYEQYF. The CDR3 nucleotides are TGCAGCGTCGGCGGTCGGTATGGACAGAGCTACGAGCAGTACTTC.

The chain joins TRBV3-1 to TRBJ1-2, with D unclear. The V end lost 7 bases, the J end lost 8 bases, and 17 bases lay between the germline ends. CDR3 length: 13 amino acids. Germline loops: CDR1 LGHDT, CDR2 YNNKEL (reference sequence). In DNA, the CDR3 is TGTGCCAGCACCAACGCGCCCCTTCGGGGCTACACCTTC. Encoded protein: CASTNAPLRGYTF.

The rearrangement links TRBV27 to TRBJ2-1; TRBD1 might be the D (5 bases). Germline V gene sequence: CDR1 MNHEY, CDR2 SMNVEV (reference sequence). Trimming stripped 2 bases from V and 4 bases from J, with 12 bases between. The CDR3 has 15 amino acids. The CDR3 DNA reads as TGTGCCAGCAGTTTAGGTGCAGGGATTTACAATGAGCAGTTCTTC. Translation: CASSLGAGIYNEQFF.

V and J are TRBV9 and TRBJ2-1; TRBD2 matches at 7 bases. The CDR3 sequence is 15 residues long. V lost 0 bases, J lost 6 bases, and 6 bases stayed unmatched. Germline V gene sequence: CDR1 SGDLS, CDR2 YYNGEE. CDR3 protein: CASSVAPTSVNEQFF. CDR3 sequence (DNA): TGTGCCAGCAGCGTAGCCCCCACTAGCGTCAATGAGCAGTTCTTC.